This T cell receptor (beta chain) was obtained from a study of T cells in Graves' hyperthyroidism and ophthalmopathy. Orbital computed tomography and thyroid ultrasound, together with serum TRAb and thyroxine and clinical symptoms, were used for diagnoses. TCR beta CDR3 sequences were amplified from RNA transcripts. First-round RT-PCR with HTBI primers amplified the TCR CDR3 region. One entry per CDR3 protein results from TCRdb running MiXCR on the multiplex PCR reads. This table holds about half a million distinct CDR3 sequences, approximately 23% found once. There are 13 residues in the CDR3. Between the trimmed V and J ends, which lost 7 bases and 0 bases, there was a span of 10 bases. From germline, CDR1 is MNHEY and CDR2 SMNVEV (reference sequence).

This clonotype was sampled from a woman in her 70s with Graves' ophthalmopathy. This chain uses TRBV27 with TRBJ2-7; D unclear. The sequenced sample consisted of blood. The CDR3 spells CASTSRSSYEQYF. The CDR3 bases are TGTGCCAGCACCTCCAGAAGCTCCTACGAGCAGTACTTC.